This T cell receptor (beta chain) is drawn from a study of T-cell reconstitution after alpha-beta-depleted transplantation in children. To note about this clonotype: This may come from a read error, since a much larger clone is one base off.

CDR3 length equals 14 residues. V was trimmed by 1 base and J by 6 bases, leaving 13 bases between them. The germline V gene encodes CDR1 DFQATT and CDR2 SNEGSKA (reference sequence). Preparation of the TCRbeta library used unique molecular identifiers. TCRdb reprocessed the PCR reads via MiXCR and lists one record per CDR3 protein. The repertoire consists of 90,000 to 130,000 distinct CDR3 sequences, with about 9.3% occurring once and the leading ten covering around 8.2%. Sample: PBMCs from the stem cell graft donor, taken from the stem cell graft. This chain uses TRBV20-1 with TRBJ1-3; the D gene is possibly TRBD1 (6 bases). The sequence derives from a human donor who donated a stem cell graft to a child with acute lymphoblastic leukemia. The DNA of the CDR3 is TGCAGTGCTAGAGTTTCGGGGGCCGCAAACACCATATATTTT. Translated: CSARVSGAANTIYF.